This T cell receptor beta chain stems from a study of patients and donors after allogeneic stem cell transplantation. TCRdb reprocessed the RT-PCR reads via MiXCR and lists one record per CDR3 protein. This table holds about a million distinct CDR3 sequences, roughly 18% found once. The CDR3 spans 14 residues. V lost 1 base and J lost 2, with 9 bases in between. Germline values: CDR1 SGHRS, CDR2 YFSETQ. V and J are TRBV5-1 and TRBJ1-1; D might be TRBD1 (6 bases). Source material: blood, either unsorted or a sorted T cell fraction (not recorded which). The sequence came from a human donor who was either an allogeneic HSCT recipient or a stem cell or donor lymphocyte infusion donor (not recorded which). It is not recorded whose cells these are; they may come from a transplant donor. The CDR3, as DNA: TGCGCCAGCAGCTTGTACAGGGCCAACACTGAAGCTTTCTTT. Protein sequence: CASSLYRANTEAFF.